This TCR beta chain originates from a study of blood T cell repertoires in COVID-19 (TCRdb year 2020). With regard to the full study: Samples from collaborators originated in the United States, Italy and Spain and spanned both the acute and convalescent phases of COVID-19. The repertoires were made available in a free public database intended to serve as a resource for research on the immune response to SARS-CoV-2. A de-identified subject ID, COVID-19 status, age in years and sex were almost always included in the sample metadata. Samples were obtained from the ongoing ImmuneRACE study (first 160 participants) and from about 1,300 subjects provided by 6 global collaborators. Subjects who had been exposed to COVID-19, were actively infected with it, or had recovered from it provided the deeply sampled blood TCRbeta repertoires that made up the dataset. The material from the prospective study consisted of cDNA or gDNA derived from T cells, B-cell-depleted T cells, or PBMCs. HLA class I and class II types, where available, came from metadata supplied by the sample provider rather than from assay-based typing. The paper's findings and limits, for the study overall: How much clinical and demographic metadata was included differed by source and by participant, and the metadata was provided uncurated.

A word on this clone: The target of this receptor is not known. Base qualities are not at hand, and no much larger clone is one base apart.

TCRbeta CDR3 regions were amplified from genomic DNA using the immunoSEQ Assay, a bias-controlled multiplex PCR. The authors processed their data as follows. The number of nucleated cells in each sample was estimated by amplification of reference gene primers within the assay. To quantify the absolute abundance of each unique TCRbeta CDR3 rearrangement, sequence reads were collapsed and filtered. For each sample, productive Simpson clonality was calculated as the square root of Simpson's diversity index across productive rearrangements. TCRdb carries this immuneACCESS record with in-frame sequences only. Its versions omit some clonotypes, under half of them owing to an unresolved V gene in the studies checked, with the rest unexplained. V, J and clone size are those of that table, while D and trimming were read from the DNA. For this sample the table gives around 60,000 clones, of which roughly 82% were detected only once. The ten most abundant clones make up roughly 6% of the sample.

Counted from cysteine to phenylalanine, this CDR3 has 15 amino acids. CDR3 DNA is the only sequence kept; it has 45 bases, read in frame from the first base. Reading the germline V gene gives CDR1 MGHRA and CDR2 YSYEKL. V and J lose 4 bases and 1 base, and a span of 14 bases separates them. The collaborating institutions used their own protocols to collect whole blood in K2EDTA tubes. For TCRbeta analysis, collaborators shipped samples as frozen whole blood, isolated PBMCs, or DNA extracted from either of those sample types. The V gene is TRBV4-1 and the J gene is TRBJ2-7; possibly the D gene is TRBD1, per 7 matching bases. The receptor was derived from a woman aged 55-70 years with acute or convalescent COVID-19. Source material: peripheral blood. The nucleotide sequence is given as TGCGCCAGCAGCCTCTTAGCGGACAGGTCCTACGAGCAGTACTTC. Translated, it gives CASSLLADRSYEQYF.